The 8 T cell receptor beta chains in this list originate from one sample, sequenced in a study of blood T cell repertoires in COVID-19. The assay was immunoSEQ multiplex PCR, and TCRdb's table has in-frame clones only and misses some. The sample lists around 100,000 clones; roughly 85% were seen once. Specimen: peripheral blood. The receptors were sampled from a human donor in a cohort sampled during active COVID-19.

CDR3 DNA sequence: TGTGCCAGTAGTACTCAAGGAGGGAGTGAAGCTTTCTTT. Translated, it gives CASSTQGGSEAFF. The genes are TRBV19 and TRBJ1-1, with unresolved D. The V gene lost 4 bases and the J gene lost 7 bases, with 13 bases spanning the gap. The CDR3 consists of 13 residues. Germline lookup yields CDR1 LNHDA and CDR2 SQIVND (reference sequence).

The CDR3 here is CASSLGDTRNQPQHF. In nucleotides, the CDR3 is TGTGCCAGCAGCCTGGGGGACACCCGCAATCAGCCCCAGCATTTT. The chain couples TRBV7-2 to TRBJ1-5; tentative D call: TRBD1 (6 bases). Germline CDR1 is SGHTA and CDR2 is FQGNSA. Trimming stripped 5 bases from V and 2 bases from J, with 13 bases between. This CDR3 comprises 15 residues.

The V gene is TRBV19, the J gene TRBJ2-1, with 12 bases fitting TRBD1. The CDR3 is 16 amino acids. V shed 6 bases and J 10 bases; nucleotides not matched to a gene: 13. Germline V gene sequence: CDR1 LNHDA, CDR2 SQIVND (reference sequence). The CDR3 DNA is TGTGCCAGTAGCAAGGTGGCCGGGACAGGGGGCGCGGAGCAGTTCTTC. Its translation is CASSKVAGTGGAEQFF.

The chain has TRBV7-8 and TRBJ2-2; TRBD1 agrees at 9 bases. Trimming took 4 bases from V and 4 from J; bases not matched to a gene: 4. In germline, CDR1 is SGHVS, CDR2 FQNEAQ. The CDR3 length is 15 residues. For the CDR3, the DNA is TGTGCCAGCAGCTCACAGGGGGCGCCCACCGGGGAGCTGTTTTTT. This encodes CASSSQGAPTGELFF.

This sequence joins TRBV30 and TRBJ1-4; the D gene is possibly TRBD1 (5 bases). The CDR3 spans 13 residues. CDR1 and CDR2 from the germline V gene are GTSNPN and SVGIG (reference sequence). Trimming stripped 4 bases from V and 7 bases from J, with 13 bases between. The CDR3 here is CAWMTGGSEKLFF. The CDR3 region has the DNA TGTGCCTGGATGACGGGGGGGAGTGAAAAACTGTTTTTT.

The chain uses TRBV7-2 and TRBJ2-7, with D perhaps matching TRBD2 (6 bases). The CDR3 has 14 residues. Trimming took off 3 bases at V and 0 bases at J, with 9 bases between the two ends. CDR1 is SGHTA, CDR2 FQGNSA, per germline. The CDR3 nucleotides are TGTGCCAGCAGCTTGGGGGGTGACTCCTACGAGCAGTACTTC. It yields the protein CASSLGGDSYEQYF.

This chain uses TRBV3-1 (or the pseudogene TRBV3-2) with TRBJ1-4; 7 bases agree with TRBD1. Germline CDR1 LGHDT, CDR2 YNNKEL (reference sequence). The ends lost 6 bases at V and 6 bases at J; junction bases unmatched: 10. This CDR3 comprises 15 residues. In DNA form, the CDR3 reads TGTGCCAGCAGTCCACGTACAGGGGATGATGAAAAACTGTTTTTT. This sequence encodes CASSPRTGDDEKLFF.

The chain uses TRBV4-3 and TRBJ2-3; TRBD2 matches 12 bases. V trimming: 4 bases; J trimming: 1 base; junction bases outside the gene matches: 3. CDR1 is LGHNA and CDR2 is YSLEER in the germline V gene. This CDR3 has 16 amino acids. This CDR3 reads CASSLRTSGGTDTQYF. CDR3 in DNA: TGCGCCAGCAGCCTAAGGACTAGCGGGGGCACAGATACGCAGTATTTT.